A single sample is the source of the 2 T cell receptor beta chains below, sequenced in a study of identical twins. TCRdb reprocessed the 5' RACE reads with MiXCR, giving one entry per CDR3 protein. The data contain roughly 350,000 distinct CDR3 sequences, 9% to 15% of them singletons. The sample also formed part of further work on yellow fever vaccine responses in identical twins.

The sequenced material came from CD8+ T cells sorted from blood. These receptors were obtained from a woman aged 18 to 35 in good health.

This clonotype came up a few times. The chain employs TRBV12-3 or TRBV12-4 and TRBJ2-1; a weak D match, TRBD2 (6 bases). The CDR3 extends over 14 amino acids. V shed 3 bases and J shed 7 bases, with 13 bases lying between them. The CDR3 is CASSFLAWGNEQFF. The CDR3 DNA follows: TGTGCCAGCAGTTTTCTAGCGTGGGGGAATGAGCAGTTCTTC.

In its sample, this clonotype was seen a few times. The V gene is TRBV13, the J gene TRBJ2-7; no clear D gene. V was clipped by 5 bases and J by 6 bases, with 14 bases between them. The germline V gene has CDR1 PRHDT and CDR2 FYEKMQ (reference sequence). The CDR3 has 13 residues. The CDR3, as DNA: TGTGCCAGCAGCGAATTGGCCATCGGCGAGCAGTACGTC. Translated: CASSELAIGEQYV.